The source of this TCR beta chain is a study of T cell repertoires in cytomegalovirus infection. Whole-study results and caveats: Frequencies of public TCR beta families were cumulated, and this identified carriers of CMV plus the relevant HLA.

The germline gives CDR1 SNHLY, CDR2 FYNNEI. The CDR3 is 15 amino acids. The V and J ends lost 6 bases and 3 bases, in that order; junction bases with no gene match: 10. This clonotype has just a few counts. The antigen is undetermined. Each CDR3 protein gets one entry after TCRdb re-called the reads with MiXCR. The table shows some 350,000 distinct CDR3 sequences, with about 29% occurring only once. This clonotype originated in a human donor in good health (CMV status not recorded). Some clones in this sample may be carry-over from other donors' samples. The V gene is TRBV2, the J gene TRBJ1-1; 7 bases line up with TRBD1. Source: cultured PBMCs, taken from culture after CMV antigen stimulation. DNA of the CDR3: TGTGCCAGCAGCCCGACAGGGCTTAGGGACACTGAAGCTTTCTTT. Its translation: CASSPTGLRDTEAFF.